Here is one TCR beta chain with its context. Germline V gene sequence: CDR1 SGHRS, CDR2 YFSETQ. The CDR3 runs 15 residues. Trimming at V came to 5 bases and at J to 2 bases, leaving 7 bases not matched to a gene. Vbeta (60) and Jbeta (13) primers were used in the PCR. The protocol was immunoSEQ multiplex PCR, while the TCRdb copy is restricted to in-frame clones and leaves out a portion. The sample includes around 200,000 clones, 75% to 80% of them seen just once. This record belongs to a study of cytomegalovirus exposure and HLA in healthy donors. The material sequenced was PBMCs. The TCR sequence derives from a man aged 18-30 years in good health and CMV-seronegative. The chain uses TRBV5-1 and TRBJ1-1, with 9 bases identical to TRBD1. CDR3 residues: CASSPPGQGNTEAFF. The CDR3 DNA reads as TGCGCCAGCAGTCCCCCGGGACAGGGAAACACTGAAGCTTTCTTT.